A single sample gave rise to the 15 T cell receptor beta chains below, sequenced in a study of cytomegalovirus exposure and HLA in healthy donors. The primer mix had 60 Vbeta and 13 Jbeta primers. Profiling relied on immunoSEQ multiplex PCR, and the TCRdb table lists in-frame clones only, not all of them. The profile shows 130,000 to 150,000 clones, 60% to 85% of them singletons. Sequenced input: PBMCs. The receptors originated from a middle-aged man in good health and CMV-seropositive.

The chain is built from TRBV7-6 and TRBJ2-5, with D hard to call. The CDR3 is 15 amino acids. The V gene's germline CDR1 is SGHVS and CDR2 FNYEAQ. V was pared by 1 base and J by 5 bases, with 14 bases between. CDR3: CASSLGVGGAETQYF. In DNA form, the CDR3 reads TGTGCCAGCAGCTTAGGAGTTGGCGGTGCCGAGACCCAGTACTTC.

This clone has just one count. The chain carries TRBV29-1 and TRBJ2-5, with a weak D call TRBD2 (6 bases). With the DNA end fitting TRBJ2-7 better, the J assignment may be wrong. CDR3 length: 16 amino acids. Germline values: CDR1 SQVTM, CDR2 ANQGSEA. CDR3 bases: TGCAGCGTTTTAAGGTGGGAGGCCCGCCGTGCCTACGAGCAGTACTTC. Translation: CSVLRWEARRAYEQYF.

This chain links TRBV18 with TRBJ2-1; 9 positions match TRBD2. The J segment lost 14 bases and the V segment lost 2 bases, leaving 7 bases of the junction unmatched. Germline values: CDR1 KGHSH, CDR2 LQKENI. CDR3 length equals 13 residues. CDR3 DNA: TGTGCCAGCTCACCAGAGCCGGGACTAGCAAAGTTCTTC. Its protein is CASSPEPGLAKFF. Full variable domain (outside the CDR3, taken from reference TRBV18 and TRBJ2-1): NAGVMQNPRHLVRRRGQEARLRCSPMKGHSHVYWYRQLPEEGLKFMVYLQKENIIDESGMPKERFSAEFPKEGPSILRIQQVVRGDSAAYFCASSPEPGLAKFFGPGTRLTVL.

This rearrangement joins TRBV30 to TRBJ1-2, with D perhaps matching TRBD1 (6 bases). V shed 0 bases and J shed 7 bases, with 15 bases lying between them. Germline CDR1 reads GTSNPN; CDR2 reads SVGIG (reference sequence). This CDR3 region has 14 residues. CDR3 sequence (DNA): TGTGCCTGGAGTGTACTGCAGGGGCGCGGTGGCTACACCTTC. Translated, it gives CAWSVLQGRGGYTF.

The chain links TRBV6-5 to TRBJ2-7; the match to TRBD1 covers 8 bases. CDR1 is MNHEY and CDR2 is SVGAGI in the germline V gene. J gave up 9 bases and V 0 bases, and 4 bases lay outside the gene matches. The CDR3 contains 13 residues. For the CDR3, the DNA is TGTGCCAGCAGTTACTCGACAGGGGATCGGCAGTACTTC. Translation gives CASSYSTGDRQYF.

As to this clone: The sample has other DNA sequences that encode this CDR3 too. The chain joins TRBV6-5 to TRBJ2-1, with 12 bases fitting TRBD2. The CDR3 is 15 residues long. The trim removed 4 bases at V and 5 bases at J, leaving 3 bases unmatched. Germline CDR1 is MNHEY and CDR2 is SVGAGI. The CDR3 nucleotides are TGTGCCAGCAGTTCACTAGCGGGAGGAGACAATGAGCAGTTCTTC. Its translation: CASSSLAGGDNEQFF.

The rearrangement uses TRBV7-9 and TRBJ2-1; D is possibly TRBD1 (6 bases). Trimming pared 6 bases from V and 0 bases from J, leaving 12 bases between. This CDR3 region has 15 residues. Germline V CDR1 and CDR2: SEHNR, FQNEAQ (reference sequence). This CDR3 is CASSQDRSSYNEQFF. The CDR3 DNA sequence: TGTGCCAGCAGTCAAGACAGGAGCTCCTACAATGAGCAGTTCTTC.

V and J are TRBV6-5 and TRBJ1-1; D is unclear. From germline, CDR1 is MNHEY and CDR2 SVGAGI. The CDR3 spans 14 residues. Trimming left V 4 bases short and J 2 bases short, with 11 bases between. The chain's CDR3 is CASSFAQLNTEAFF. The CDR3 nucleotides read TGTGCCAGCAGTTTCGCACAGCTAAACACTGAAGCTTTCTTT.

The V gene is TRBV7-9, the J gene TRBJ1-2, with 9 bases fitting TRBD1. CDR1 is SEHNR and CDR2 is FQNEAQ in the germline V gene (reference sequence). This CDR3 is built from 15 residues. V dropped 4 bases and J dropped 6; count of bases not matched to a gene: 9. This CDR3 reads CASSSPGQGINGYTF. CDR3 in DNA: TGTGCCAGCAGCTCTCCGGGACAGGGTATCAATGGCTACACCTTC.

The V gene is TRBV29-1, the J gene TRBJ1-5; 9 nucleotides match TRBD1. The CDR3 runs to 13 residues. The germline V gene has CDR1 SQVTM and CDR2 ANQGSEA. Unmatched junction bases numbered 7, after V lost 6 bases and J lost 7 bases. The CDR3 spells CSVGGQGGQPQHF. The CDR3 coding sequence is TGCAGCGTAGGGGGACAGGGCGGCCAGCCCCAGCATTTT. Supplemented by reference TRBV29-1 and TRBJ1-5, the full variable domain reads SAVISQKPSRDICQRGTSLTIQCQVDSQVTMMFWYRQQPGQSLTLIATANQGSEATYESGFVIDKFPISRPNLTFSTLTVSNMSPEDSSIYLCSVGGQGGQPQHFGDGTRLSIL.

J is TRBJ2-1 and V is TRBV9; maybe TRBD2 (5 bases). Trimming pared 4 bases from V and 12 bases from J, leaving 20 bases between. The CDR3 length is 14 residues. Germline loops: CDR1 SGDLS, CDR2 YYNGEE. CDR3 sequence: CASSPEGVEEGQFF. The CDR3 DNA follows: TGTGCCAGCAGCCCCGAGGGTGTAGAAGAAGGGCAGTTCTTC.

CDR3 sequence (DNA): TGTGCCTGGGATCAGGGGGCAGGCTCTGGGGCCAACGTCCTGACTTTC. This encodes CAWDQGAGSGANVLTF. This chain links TRBV30 with TRBJ2-6, with 8 positions matching TRBD1. CDR3 length: 16 residues. Germline V gene sequence: CDR1 GTSNPN, CDR2 SVGIG (reference sequence). Trimming took 5 bases from V and 0 from J; bases not matched to a gene: 6.

This chain connects TRBV28 to TRBJ2-7, with 10 nucleotides matching TRBD2. The CDR3 sequence is 13 residues long. V gave up 7 bases and J gave up 6 bases; unmatched junction bases: 6. Germline assignment: CDR1 MDHEN and CDR2 SYDVKM. CDR3: CASTEREGREQYF. CDR3 in DNA: TGTGCCAGCACAGAGCGGGAGGGCCGCGAGCAGTACTTC.

This chain links TRBV5-1 with TRBJ2-5; 8 nucleotides line up with TRBD2. V was pared by 1 base and J by 5 bases, with 10 bases of the junction left unmatched. The CDR3 extends over 16 amino acids. The V gene's germline CDR1 is SGHRS and CDR2 YFSETQ. Here the CDR3 reads CASSLSFAGGGETQYF. Written as DNA, the CDR3 is TGCGCCAGCAGCTTGAGTTTTGCGGGAGGCGGGGAGACCCAGTACTTC.

The chain recombines TRBV5-1 with TRBJ1-4; TRBD1 matches at 10 bases. Germline V gives CDR1 SGHRS, CDR2 YFSETQ. The CDR3 contains 17 residues. After removal of 4 bases from V and 10 bases from J, the junction contained 16 bases not matched to a gene. This CDR3 is CASSRRDRGTRWGKLFF. The CDR3 DNA is TGCGCCAGCAGCCGCCGGGACAGGGGAACGAGGTGGGGAAAACTGTTTTTT.